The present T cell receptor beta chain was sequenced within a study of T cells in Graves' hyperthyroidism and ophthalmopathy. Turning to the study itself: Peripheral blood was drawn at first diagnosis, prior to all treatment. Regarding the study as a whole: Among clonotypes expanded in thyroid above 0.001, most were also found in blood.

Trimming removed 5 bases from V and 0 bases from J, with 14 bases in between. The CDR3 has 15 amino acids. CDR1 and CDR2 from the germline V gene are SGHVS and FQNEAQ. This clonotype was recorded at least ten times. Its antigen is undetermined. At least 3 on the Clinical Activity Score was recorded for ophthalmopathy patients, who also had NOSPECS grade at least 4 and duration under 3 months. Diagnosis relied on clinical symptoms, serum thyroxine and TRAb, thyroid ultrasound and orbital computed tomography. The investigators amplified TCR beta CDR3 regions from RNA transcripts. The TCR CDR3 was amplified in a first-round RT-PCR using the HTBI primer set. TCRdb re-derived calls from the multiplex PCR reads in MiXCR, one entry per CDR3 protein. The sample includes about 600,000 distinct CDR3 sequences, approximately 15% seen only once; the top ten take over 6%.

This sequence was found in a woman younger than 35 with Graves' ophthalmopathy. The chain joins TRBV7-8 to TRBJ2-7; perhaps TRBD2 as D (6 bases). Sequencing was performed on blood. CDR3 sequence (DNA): TGTGCCAGCAGCCGAGCGGAGACTAGCTCCTACGAGCAGTACTTC. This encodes CASSRAETSSYEQYF.